The clone carrying this T cell receptor beta chain has more than one count but fewer than ten. Antigen unknown. Germline V gene lookup returns CDR1 KGHDR and CDR2 SFDVKD. This CDR3 region has 12 residues. V lost 10 bases, J lost 6 bases, and 12 bases lay in between. TCRdb recomputed calls from the 5' RACE reads with MiXCR, one row per CDR3 protein. The repertoire consists of roughly 470,000 distinct CDR3 sequences, with about 25% occurring once and the leading ten covering about 0.92%. The data originate from a study of CD8 T cells in ankylosing spondylitis. Overall study results and limits: Within ankylosing spondylitis blood, a TCR beta motif made up of roughly eight highly homologous variants appeared to be characteristic. It was reported that disease-linked clones were significantly enriched in matched ankylosing spondylitis synovial fluid.

This receptor was taken from a male donor with ankylosing spondylitis. Sequenced: blood, either unsorted or a sorted T cell fraction (not recorded which). The chain links TRBV24-1 to TRBJ1-5; D gene unclear. CDR3 bases: TGTGCCACGAGCGTCCCTGGTCAGCCCCAGCATTTT. Amino acids: CATSVPGQPQHF.